This T cell receptor beta chain comes out of a study of beta chain features in type 1 diabetes. General observations from the study: It was not settled here whether HLA type affects TCRB rearrangement. Among patients with Type 1 diabetes, TCRB CDR3s were moderately but significantly shorter in every one of the four CD4+ subsets.

There are a few counts of this clone. Antigen: not known. The isolated RNA, all of it, was reverse transcribed, so expressed TCRB transcripts were what got sequenced. Clones were sequenced by immunoSEQ multiplex PCR, and TCRdb holds only the in-frame ones, with some missing. The sample holds 600,000 to 700,000 clones; around 12% are singletons and the top ten take around 0.12%. V was trimmed by 4 bases and J by 2 bases, leaving 17 bases between them. This CDR3 has 16 amino acids. Germline V gene data show CDR1 as MNHNS and CDR2 as SASEGT. The sequenced sample consisted of naive CD4+ T cells from blood. The chain recombines TRBV6-1 with TRBJ1-2; D is ambiguous. This clonotype was obtained from a man aged 25-45 years with type 1 diabetes. CDR3 loop: CASSAVTTGRNYGYTF. For the CDR3, the DNA is TGTGCCAGCAGTGCGGTGACTACGGGGAGAAACTATGGCTACACCTTC.